A single TCR beta chain is shown here with its context. Antigen specificity is unknown. PCR employed 60 Vbeta and 13 Jbeta primers. The table came from immunoSEQ multiplex PCR; TCRdb's copy has only in-frame clones and leaves some out. Of roughly 84,000 clones listed, more than 50% are singletons. The data belong to a study of cytomegalovirus exposure and HLA in healthy donors. The overall study: T cells numbering about 200 million yielded approximately 120 million unique TCR beta sequences in an earlier analysis. In an early release, HLA-typed donors contributed tens of millions of unique TCR sequences.

V lost 5 bases and J 2 bases, leaving 13 bases between the germline ends. Looked up from germline, CDR1 is SGHTA and CDR2 is FQGNSA. The CDR3 length is 15 residues. General study findings and limits: The study dropped some indistinguishable V segments, TRBV6-2 and TRBV6-3 among them. In presence/absence analyses, roughly uniform sequencing depth across donors was assumed.

The material sequenced was PBMCs. The chain employs TRBV7-2 and TRBJ1-3; the D gene is possibly TRBD1 (6 bases). The receptor's source is a woman between 40 and 55 years old in good health and CMV-seropositive. The DNA for the CDR3 is TGTGCCAGCAGCCTACCAAACAGGGCTGGAAACACCATATATTTT. This codes for CASSLPNRAGNTIYF.